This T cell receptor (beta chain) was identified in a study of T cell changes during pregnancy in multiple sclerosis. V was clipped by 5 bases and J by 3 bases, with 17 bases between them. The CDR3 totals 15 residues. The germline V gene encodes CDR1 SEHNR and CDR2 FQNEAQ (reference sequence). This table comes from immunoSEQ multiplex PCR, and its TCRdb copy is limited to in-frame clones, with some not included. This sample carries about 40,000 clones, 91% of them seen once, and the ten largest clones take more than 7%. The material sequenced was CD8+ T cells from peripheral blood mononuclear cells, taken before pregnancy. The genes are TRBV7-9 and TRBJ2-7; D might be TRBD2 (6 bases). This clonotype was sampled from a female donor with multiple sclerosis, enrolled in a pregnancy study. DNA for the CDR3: TGTGCCAGCAGCCCCGGAGTAGCGGAGGGCTACGAGCAGTACTTC. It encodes CASSPGVAEGYEQYF.